This T cell receptor beta chain was captured by sequencing in a study of blood T cell repertoires in COVID-19. On the study more broadly: Samples taken during acute and convalescent COVID-19 were collected in the United States, Italy and Spain. From T cells, B-cell-depleted T cells, or PBMCs came the material, which was cDNA or gDNA.

The CDR3 consists of 17 residues. V shed 0 bases, J shed 3 bases, and the junction held 9 bases outside the gene matches. Germline CDR1 is SGDLS and CDR2 is YYNGEE. In the study's own analysis: Amplification of reference gene primers was used by the study to estimate nucleated cell counts. The assay was immunoSEQ multiplex PCR, and TCRdb's table has in-frame clones only and misses some. V, J and clone size derive from that table, while D and trimming were established from the DNA sequence. The data contain some 200,000 clones, 84% of them singletons. The sequence was collected from a woman of 80 years or more with active or convalescent COVID-19. Material for sequencing was peripheral blood. The chain combines TRBV9 with TRBJ1-5; 7 bases align to TRBD1. The CDR3 region has the DNA TGTGCCAGCAGCGTAGGGTCCGGACAGGACATCAATCAGCCCCAGCATTTT. Its protein is CASSVGSGQDINQPQHF.